This TCR beta chain stems from a study of T-cell reconstitution after alpha-beta-depleted transplantation in children. Findings and limits, study-wide: By about two months after transplant, alpha-beta T cells reportedly arose from several hundred graft clones that had expanded. Surviving thymic progenitors and recipient T cells were the source of high TCRbeta diversity at day 60 in some patients.

Many counts were recorded for this clonotype. Its antigen remains unidentified. Unique molecular identifiers were incorporated into the prepared TCRbeta library. Each CDR3 protein is one row after TCRdb ran MiXCR on the PCR reads. The sample yields over 450,000 distinct CDR3 sequences, about 11% seen once. Germline V lookup: CDR1 MNHEY, CDR2 SVGAGI. Losses at the gene ends were 2 bases for V and 4 bases for J; bases not matched to a gene: 17. The CDR3 has 19 amino acids. The source material was PBMCs, sampled before TCRalphabeta/CD19-depleted stem cell transplant. This TCR derives from a child younger than 10 with inherited bone marrow failure, due to receive a stem cell transplant. The rearrangement joins TRBV6-5 to TRBJ2-1; 7 positions match TRBD2. For the CDR3, the DNA is TGTGCCAGCAGTTACGACCCCCCCCGAGGGAGGGCCTTTTACAATGAGCAGTTCTTC. This gives the protein CASSYDPPRGRAFYNEQFF.